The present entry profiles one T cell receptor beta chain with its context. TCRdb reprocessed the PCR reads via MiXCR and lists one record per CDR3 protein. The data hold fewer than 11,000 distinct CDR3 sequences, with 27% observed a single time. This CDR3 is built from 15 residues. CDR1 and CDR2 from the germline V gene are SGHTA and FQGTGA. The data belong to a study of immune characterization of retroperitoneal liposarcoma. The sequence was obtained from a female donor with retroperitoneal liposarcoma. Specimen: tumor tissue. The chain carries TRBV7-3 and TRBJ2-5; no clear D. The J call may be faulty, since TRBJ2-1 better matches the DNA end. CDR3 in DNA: TGTGCCAGCAGCTTAACGGCAGAGCCCCAAGAGACCCAGTTCTTC. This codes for CASSLTAEPQETQFF.